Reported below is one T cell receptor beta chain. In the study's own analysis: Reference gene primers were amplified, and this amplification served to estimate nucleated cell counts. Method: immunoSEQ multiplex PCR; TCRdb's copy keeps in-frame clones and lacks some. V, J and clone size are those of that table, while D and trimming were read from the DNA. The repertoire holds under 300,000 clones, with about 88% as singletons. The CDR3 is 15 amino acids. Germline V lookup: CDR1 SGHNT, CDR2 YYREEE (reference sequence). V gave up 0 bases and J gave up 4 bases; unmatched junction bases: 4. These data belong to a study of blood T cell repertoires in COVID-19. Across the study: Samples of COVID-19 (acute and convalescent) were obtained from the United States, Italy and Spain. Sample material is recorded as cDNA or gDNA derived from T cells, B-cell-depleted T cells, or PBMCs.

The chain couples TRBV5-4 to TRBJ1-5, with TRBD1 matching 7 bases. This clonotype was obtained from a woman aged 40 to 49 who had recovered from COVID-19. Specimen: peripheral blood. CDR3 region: CASSLGGQNNQPQHF. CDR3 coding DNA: TGTGCCAGCAGCTTGGGGGGACAGAATAATCAGCCCCAGCATTTT.